This entry lists 15 T cell receptor beta chains sequenced from one sample in a study of T cell responses to AZD1222 COVID-19 vaccine. The protocol was immunoSEQ multiplex PCR, while the TCRdb copy is restricted to in-frame clones and leaves out a portion. This repertoire shows more than 140,000 clones, roughly 89% found once; its top ten account for roughly 5%. The sequenced sample was peripheral blood, obtained on day 0 of AZD1222 vaccination. The receptors come from an adult in good health.

This sequence joins TRBV19 and TRBJ1-5, with D possibly being TRBD1 (6 bases). The V end lost 8 bases, the J end lost 3 bases, and 11 bases lay between the germline ends. The germline V gene has CDR1 LNHDA and CDR2 SQIVND (reference sequence). This CDR3 has 13 amino acids. The CDR3 nucleotides read TGTGCCAGTGTCGGACAGCCCAATCAGCCCCAGCATTTT. Translated: CASVGQPNQPQHF. Combining the CDR3 with reference TRBV19 and TRBJ1-5 gives the whole variable domain DGGITQSPKYLFRKEGQNVTLSCEQNLNHDAMYWYRQDPGQGLRLIYYSQIVNDFQKGDIAEGYSVSREKKESFPLTVTSAQKNPTAFYLCASVGQPNQPQHFGDGTRLSIL.

The chain employs TRBV19 and TRBJ2-2; 9 nucleotides match TRBD1. J lost 4 bases, V lost 6 bases, and 9 bases had no gene match. The CDR3 totals 16 residues. Germline CDR1 and CDR2: LNHDA and SQIVND (reference sequence). Here the CDR3 reads CASSRLGQGGTGELFF. The CDR3 DNA reads TGTGCCAGTAGCAGATTGGGACAGGGCGGCACCGGGGAGCTGTTTTTT.

This rearrangement joins TRBV24-1 to TRBJ2-1; D is perhaps TRBD1 or TRBD2 (5 bases each). V was pared by 5 bases and J by 10 bases, with 17 bases between. The CDR3 runs to 14 residues. The germline CDR1 and CDR2 sequences are KGHDR and SFDVKD. The DNA for the CDR3 is TGTGCCACCAGTGGGGCAGTCGGGGCCCGAGAGCAGTTCTTC. Residues: CATSGAVGAREQFF.

The chain carries TRBV19 and TRBJ2-5; 7 nucleotides align to TRBD2. V was clipped by 6 bases and J by 5 bases; unmatched bases: 6. The germline gives CDR1 LNHDA, CDR2 SQIVND (reference sequence). This CDR3 contains 13 residues. Written as DNA, the CDR3 is TGTGCCAGTAGGTCCGGACTAGGGGAGACCCAGTACTTC. This encodes CASRSGLGETQYF. Filled out from reference TRBV19 and TRBJ2-5, the complete variable domain reads DGGITQSPKYLFRKEGQNVTLSCEQNLNHDAMYWYRQDPGQGLRLIYYSQIVNDFQKGDIAEGYSVSREKKESFPLTVTSAQKNPTAFYLCASRSGLGETQYFGPGTRLLVL.

The chain links TRBV5-4 to TRBJ1-1; 7 bases are a match to TRBD1. The germline gives CDR1 SGHNT, CDR2 YYREEE (reference sequence). The CDR3 consists of 12 residues. J was trimmed by 8 bases and V by 7 bases; bases with no gene match: 8. DNA for the CDR3: TGTGCCAGCTCGGGGAGGGGGCAGGAAGCTTTCTTT. It translates to CASSGRGQEAFF.

The chain employs TRBV27 and TRBJ1-5; no reliable D call. This CDR3 has 15 residues. Trimming took off 6 bases at V and 4 bases at J, with 16 bases between the two ends. CDR1 is MNHEY and CDR2 is SMNVEV in the germline V gene (reference sequence). The CDR3 here is CASRGGQALNQPQHF. The DNA for the CDR3 is TGTGCCAGCAGGGGCGGGCAGGCCCTTAATCAGCCCCAGCATTTT.

The chain uses TRBV4-2 and TRBJ2-7; 7 bases align to TRBD1. The CDR3 is made up of 14 amino acids. Germline V gene sequence: CDR1 LGHNA, CDR2 YNFKEQ. V dropped 2 bases and J dropped 2; count of bases not matched to a gene: 3. The DNA for the CDR3 is TGTGCCAGCAGCCAATTAGACAGGGCCTACGAGCAGTACTTC. This gives the protein CASSQLDRAYEQYF.

The chain couples TRBV7-9 to TRBJ2-7; 11 bases map to TRBD2. V lost 2 bases and J lost 4; bases outside the gene matches: 4. The CDR3 is 15 residues long. Germline CDR1 and CDR2: SEHNR and FQNEAQ (reference sequence). In nucleotides, the CDR3 is TGTGCCAGCAGCTTATCGACTAGCGGGAAATACGAGCAGTACTTC. Translating gives CASSLSTSGKYEQYF.

This clone was seen just once. This chain uses TRBV28 with TRBJ1-4, with D possibly TRBD1 on 5 matching bases. CDR1 is MDHEN, CDR2 SYDVKM, per germline. The V gene lost 4 bases and the J gene lost 8 bases, with 14 bases spanning the gap. This CDR3 is 14 amino acids long. CDR3 region: CASSSGTWAEKLFF. In DNA, the CDR3 is TGTGCCAGCAGTTCCGGGACCTGGGCCGAAAAACTGTTTTTT.

The chain has TRBV28 and TRBJ1-6, with a weak D call TRBD1 (5 bases). With 3 bases removed from V and 11 bases from J, the gap between germline ends came to 8 bases. CDR1 and CDR2 from the germline V gene are MDHEN and SYDVKM. The CDR3 consists of 12 residues. The CDR3 bases are TGTGCCAGCAGTTTCGGGGGGGCACCCCTCCACTTT. Its protein product is CASSFGGAPLHF.

This rearrangement joins TRBV19 to TRBJ1-2; 9 nucleotides match TRBD1. This CDR3 is built from 14 residues. Germline V CDR1 and CDR2: LNHDA, SQIVND (reference sequence). The junction had 4 bases not matched to a gene; V was cut back by 5 bases and J by 3 bases. This CDR3 reads CASSHRGLHYGYTF. In DNA form, the CDR3 reads TGTGCCAGTAGTCACAGGGGGCTTCACTATGGCTACACCTTC.

Concerning this clone itself: The sample carries other DNA sequences with the same CDR3. The chain combines TRBV6-4 with TRBJ2-1, with TRBD2 matching 9 bases. The V and J ends lost 0 bases and 4 bases, in that order; junction bases with no gene match: 1. This CDR3 has 15 amino acids. CDR1 and CDR2 (germline): MRHNA, SNTAGT. This chain's CDR3 is CASSDSSGSYNEQFF. CDR3 in DNA: TGTGCCAGCAGTGACTCTAGCGGGAGTTACAATGAGCAGTTCTTC.

The chain links TRBV5-8 to TRBJ2-1, with no clear D. V was pared by 2 bases and J by 4 bases, with 16 bases between. The CDR3 totals 16 residues. The germline V gene encodes CDR1 SGHTS and CDR2 YDEGEE. The DNA for the CDR3 is TGTGCCAGCAGCTTTTCTGGAATTCCCCTTTACAATGAGCAGTTCTTC. It codes for CASSFSGIPLYNEQFF.

The J gene is TRBJ2-7, the V gene TRBV28; 7 nucleotides align to TRBD1. The CDR3 runs to 13 residues. Looked up from germline, CDR1 is MDHEN and CDR2 is SYDVKM. V trimming: 2 bases; J trimming: 4 bases; junction bases outside the gene matches: 2. CDR3 coding DNA: TGTGCCAGCAGTTTAGGACAGGTTTACGAGCAGTACTTC. Encoded protein: CASSLGQVYEQYF.

The J gene is TRBJ2-1, the V gene TRBV19; D perhaps matches TRBD2 (6 bases). Per the germline V gene, CDR1 is LNHDA and CDR2 is SQIVND (reference sequence). This CDR3 comprises 17 residues. V lost 1 base and J 7 bases, leaving 20 bases between the germline ends. Written as DNA, the CDR3 is TGTGCCAGTAGTATAGGAGGAGCCGGGAGCTATAGGAATGAGCAGTTCTTC. It encodes CASSIGGAGSYRNEQFF.